The 11 T cell receptor beta chains below all came from one sample that was sequenced in a study of cytomegalovirus exposure and HLA in healthy donors. The repertoire was sequenced with immunoSEQ multiplex PCR; TCRdb's copy has only in-frame clones and lacks some. The data hold 100,000 to 150,000 clones, with approximately 91% observed a single time. Material: PBMCs. These receptors were obtained from a woman between 18 and 29 years old in good health and CMV-seronegative.

V usage is TRBV19 and J usage is TRBJ2-2; D might be TRBD2 (5 bases). This CDR3 spans 13 amino acids. V lost 8 bases to trimming and J lost 7 bases, with 14 bases between them. Germline V gene sequence: CDR1 LNHDA, CDR2 SQIVND (reference sequence). The CDR3 region is CASSHSAGGELFF. The CDR3 DNA follows: TGTGCCAGTTCACATTCCGCGGGCGGGGAGCTGTTTTTT.

This clone was detected a few times. The chain is built from TRBV9 and TRBJ2-7; a possible D gene is TRBD2 (5 bases). CDR3 length equals 15 residues. The ends were cut back, 4 bases at V and 5 bases at J, with 19 bases in the middle. CDR1 is SGDLS and CDR2 is YYNGEE in the germline V gene. The CDR3, as DNA: TGTGCCAGCAGCCTAGCCGGGGAGCCCCGTGACGAGCAGTACTTC. Translating it yields CASSLAGEPRDEQYF.

This clone has only one observation. The genes are TRBV11-3 and TRBJ2-7; no firm D call. The V and J ends lost 1 base and 6 bases respectively, with 13 bases between them. CDR1 and CDR2 (germline): SGHNT, YENEEA. CDR3 length: 14 residues. The CDR3 nucleotides are TGTGCCAGCAGCTTAGTTTTTCGGTCGGGCGAGCAGTACTTC. This sequence encodes CASSLVFRSGEQYF.

The chain couples TRBV4-1 to TRBJ2-2, with 13 bases that match TRBD2. Germline CDR1 is MGHRA and CDR2 is YSYEKL. The V gene end was trimmed by 4 bases and the J gene end by 4 bases; junction bases not matched to a gene: 6. The CDR3 consists of 17 residues. CDR3 in amino acids: CASSLGLAGEVTGELFF. Written as DNA, the CDR3 is TGCGCCAGCAGCCTTGGACTAGCGGGAGAGGTCACCGGGGAGCTGTTTTTT.

The chain uses TRBV2 and TRBJ2-7, with 7 bases fitting TRBD2. There are 15 residues in the CDR3. With 3 bases clipped from V and 3 bases from J, the junction kept 8 bases outside the gene matches. Per the germline V gene, CDR1 is SNHLY and CDR2 is FYNNEI. The DNA of the CDR3 is TGTGCCAGCAGTGAGAACGCGGGAGTGGGCTACGAGCAGTACTTC. This gives the protein CASSENAGVGYEQYF.

This clone was found once. The chain combines TRBV19 with TRBJ2-3; the match to TRBD2 covers 12 bases. J lost 5 bases, V lost 5 bases, and 8 bases had no gene match. The germline V gene encodes CDR1 LNHDA and CDR2 SQIVND (reference sequence). The CDR3 contains 16 residues. CDR3 nucleotides: TGTGCCAGTAGTGCCCGACTAGCGGGAGCGGAAGATACGCAGTATTTT. Its translation is CASSARLAGAEDTQYF.

The V call is TRBV4-1, the J call TRBJ2-7, with 11 bases lining up with TRBD1. This CDR3 is 15 amino acids long. Germline-derived CDR1 and CDR2 are MGHRA and YSYEKL. V was clipped by 3 bases and J by 4 bases; unmatched bases: 5. The CDR3 is CASSHGQGARYEQYF. For the CDR3, the DNA is TGCGCCAGCAGCCATGGACAGGGGGCGCGGTACGAGCAGTACTTC.

This clone has just a few counts. This chain joins TRBV2 and TRBJ2-7; tentative D call: TRBD1 (6 bases). The germline V gene has CDR1 SNHLY and CDR2 FYNNEI. The CDR3 has 12 residues. V lost 7 bases to trimming and J lost 1 base, with 8 bases between them. The CDR3, as DNA: TGTGCCAGCATAGGGGGATCCTACGAGCAGTACTTC. Translating it yields CASIGGSYEQYF.

The chain uses TRBV28 and TRBJ2-7; 11 bases are shared with TRBD2. With 7 bases clipped from V and 5 bases from J, the junction kept 4 bases outside the gene matches. Looked up from germline, CDR1 is MDHEN and CDR2 is SYDVKM. This CDR3 is 13 amino acids long. Here the CDR3 DNA reads TGTGCCAGCATAGCGGGAGGGTTTGACGAGCAGTACTTC. Its protein product is CASIAGGFDEQYF. The full variable domain, completed using reference TRBV28 and TRBJ2-7, is DVKVTQSSRYLVKRTGEKVFLECVQDMDHENMFWYRQDPGLGLRLIYFSYDVKMKEKGDIPEGYSVSREKKERFSLILESASTNQTSMYLCASIAGGFDEQYFGPGTRLTVT.

The J gene is TRBJ1-1, the V gene TRBV6-1; D is unresolved. Germline V gene sequence: CDR1 MNHNS, CDR2 SASEGT. This CDR3 is 12 amino acids long. With 1 base removed from V and 10 bases from J, the gap between germline ends came to 10 bases. In nucleotides, the CDR3 is TGTGCCAGCAGTGAAGGGGAGGTACTAGCTTTCTTT. Protein sequence: CASSEGEVLAFF.

The V gene is TRBV2, the J gene TRBJ2-2; 12 bases line up with TRBD2. The CDR3 runs to 15 residues. Germline V CDR1 and CDR2: SNHLY, FYNNEI. Unmatched junction bases numbered 7, after V lost 7 bases and J lost 7 bases. CDR3 region: CASIRLAGVIGELFF. CDR3 bases: TGTGCCAGCATAAGACTAGCGGGAGTTATCGGGGAGCTGTTTTTT.